Detailed here is one T cell receptor beta chain. This sample is drawn from a study of blood T cell repertoires in COVID-19. For the study at large: The United States, Italy and Spain were the sources of the acute and convalescent COVID-19 samples.

From germline, CDR1 is SGHTA and CDR2 FQGNSA. This CDR3 contains 15 residues. The J segment lost 4 bases and the V segment lost 4 bases, leaving 5 bases of the junction unmatched. Per the original methods: Estimation of nucleated cell counts was performed using reference gene primer amplification. Repertoires were generated with immunoSEQ multiplex PCR, while TCRdb's copy carries only in-frame clones and drops some. The V and J calls and clone size were taken over from that table, and D and trimming were inferred from the DNA. The sample has roughly 100,000 clones; about nine tenths are singletons. Specimen: peripheral blood. This TCR was recovered from a woman in her forties or fifties with COVID-19, enrolled during active disease. V usage is TRBV7-2 and J usage is TRBJ2-1; 9 bases agree with TRBD2. CDR3 sequence reads: CASSSVAGEYNEQFF. CDR3 in DNA: TGTGCCAGCAGCTCTGTAGCGGGGGAATACAATGAGCAGTTCTTC.